This is a list of T cell receptor beta chains from one sample in a study of glioma-infiltrating T cells after dendritic cell vaccination. Profiled with immunoSEQ multiplex PCR; TCRdb holds only in-frame clones, not every one. Of 65,000 to 80,000 clones detected, 81% appear once; the ten largest clones hold less than 8%. The specimen comprised blood, sampled before dendritic cell vaccination. All receptors derive from a human donor with glioblastoma. Each CDR3 is given with its conserved first and last residue. Fields, in order: clone size, J gene, D gene, V gene, CDR3 DNA, CDR3 protein. D genes are given only for firm matches. Some rows have no size entry. The others give once, few or many, or a class for an expanded clone.

clone_size: few
j_call: TRBJ2-3
d_call: -
v_call: TRBV25-1
cdr3_nt: TGTGCCAGCAGACTGAGCGGCCCCGATACGCAGTATTTT
cdr3_aa: CASRLSGPDTQYF

clone_size: -
j_call: TRBJ1-4
d_call: TRBD1
v_call: TRBV9
cdr3_nt: TGTGCCAGCAGCGAAGAGGGGGCCGGGGAAAAACTGTTTTTT
cdr3_aa: CASSEEGAGEKLFF

clone_size: -
j_call: TRBJ2-7
d_call: TRBD1
v_call: TRBV7-2
cdr3_nt: TGTGCCAGCTCCAGGGGGATGGGCGAGCAGTACTTC
cdr3_aa: CASSRGMGEQYF

clone_size: once
j_call: TRBJ2-7
d_call: TRBD2
v_call: TRBV5-1
cdr3_nt: TGCGCCAGCAGCTCGGGGGGGGGCTCCTCTACCTACGAGCAGTACTTC
cdr3_aa: CASSSGGGSSTYEQYF

clone_size: -
j_call: TRBJ2-7
d_call: -
v_call: TRBV6-1
cdr3_nt: TGTGCCACCACGAGGCCACCCCTCTACGAGCAGTACTTC
cdr3_aa: CATTRPPLYEQYF

clone_size: few
j_call: TRBJ2-7
d_call: -
v_call: TRBV2
cdr3_nt: TGTGCCAGCACCAAGGACAACTCCTACGAGCAGTACTTC
cdr3_aa: CASTKDNSYEQYF

clone_size: few
j_call: TRBJ1-1
d_call: -
v_call: TRBV2
cdr3_nt: TGTGCCAGCAGTCGGGAGGGGTCCACTGAAGCTTTCTTT
cdr3_aa: CASSREGSTEAFF

clone_size: few
j_call: TRBJ2-2
d_call: TRBD1
v_call: TRBV30
cdr3_nt: TGTGCCAGGGACAGGGTTGGCACCGGGGAGCTGTTTTTT
cdr3_aa: CARDRVGTGELFF

clone_size: -
j_call: TRBJ1-1
d_call: -
v_call: TRBV5-1
cdr3_nt: TGCGCCAGCACCCAAACCCCCGGGACTCCGAGCGGTCCTTTCTTT
cdr3_aa: CASTQTPGTPSGPFF

clone_size: -
j_call: TRBJ1-5
d_call: TRBD1
v_call: TRBV9
cdr3_nt: TGTGCCAGCAGCGTCGGACAGGGAGGAGGGGAGCCCCAGCATTTT
cdr3_aa: CASSVGQGGGEPQHF

clone_size: many
j_call: TRBJ1-1
d_call: -
v_call: TRBV7-9
cdr3_nt: TGTGCCAGCAGCTTATCTATGTTTAACAGCCAGAACACTGAAGCTTTCTTT
cdr3_aa: CASSLSMFNSQNTEAFF

clone_size: once
j_call: TRBJ1-2
d_call: TRBD1
v_call: TRBV7-8
cdr3_nt: TGTGCCAGCAGCTTAGCGGGTGACAGGGTGGGTGGCTACACCTTC
cdr3_aa: CASSLAGDRVGGYTF

clone_size: once
j_call: TRBJ2-3
d_call: TRBD2
v_call: TRBV5-1
cdr3_nt: TGCGCCAGCAGCTTGAACCCTAGCGGGGACTCAGATACGCAGTATTTT
cdr3_aa: CASSLNPSGDSDTQYF

clone_size: few
j_call: TRBJ2-5
d_call: TRBD2
v_call: TRBV9
cdr3_nt: TGTGCCAGCAGCCCCCAACGGGGGGGAGAGACCCAGTACTTC
cdr3_aa: CASSPQRGGETQYF

clone_size: -
j_call: TRBJ2-2
d_call: -
v_call: TRBV7-3
cdr3_nt: TGTGCCAGCAGCTTCGGGGCCGGGGAGCTGTTTTTT
cdr3_aa: CASSFGAGELFF

clone_size: -
j_call: TRBJ2-1
d_call: TRBD2
v_call: TRBV6-1
cdr3_nt: TGTGCCAGCGGGACTAGCGGGGGGGCTAATGAGCAGTTCTTC
cdr3_aa: CASGTSGGANEQFF

clone_size: -
j_call: TRBJ2-3
d_call: -
v_call: TRBV6-1
cdr3_nt: TGTGCCAGTGAGGTTACAGATACGCAGTATTTT
cdr3_aa: CASEVTDTQYF

clone_size: -
j_call: TRBJ2-7
d_call: TRBD2
v_call: TRBV7-8
cdr3_nt: TGTGCCAGCAGCGTAGGCCCGGGGGGCTACGAGCAGTACTTC
cdr3_aa: CASSVGPGGYEQYF

clone_size: -
j_call: TRBJ2-1
d_call: TRBD2
v_call: TRBV13
cdr3_nt: TGTGCCAGCAGCCCCACCGATTGGGAGGGAGGCTACAATGAGCAGTTCTTC
cdr3_aa: CASSPTDWEGGYNEQFF

clone_size: -
j_call: TRBJ2-6
d_call: -
v_call: TRBV29-1
cdr3_nt: TGCAGCGTTTTCGAAGTGTCGGCGGACTCTGGGGCCAACGTCCTGACTTTC
cdr3_aa: CSVFEVSADSGANVLTF

clone_size: -
j_call: TRBJ2-7
d_call: TRBD1
v_call: TRBV6-1
cdr3_nt: TGTGCCAGCAGGACTTTGTCGGGACAGGGCTCCGAGCAGTACTTC
cdr3_aa: CASRTLSGQGSEQYF

clone_size: -
j_call: TRBJ1-1
d_call: TRBD1
v_call: TRBV5-1
cdr3_nt: TGCGCCAGCAGCCCTTCGGGGCGGGACAGCCGGGGAGCTTTCTTT
cdr3_aa: CASSPSGRDSRGAFF

clone_size: -
j_call: TRBJ2-7
d_call: -
v_call: TRBV20-1
cdr3_nt: TGCAGTGCTAGGGAGGAGTACGAGCAGTACTTC
cdr3_aa: CSAREEYEQYF

clone_size: -
j_call: TRBJ2-3
d_call: -
v_call: TRBV4-3
cdr3_nt: TGCGCCAGCAGCCAAGAATTCCAGGTGTACACAGATACGCAGTATTTT
cdr3_aa: CASSQEFQVYTDTQYF

clone_size: -
j_call: TRBJ2-7
d_call: -
v_call: TRBV5-4
cdr3_nt: TGTGCCAGCCAAGAGCGTCCGGAATACTACGAGCAGTACTTC
cdr3_aa: CASQERPEYYEQYF

clone_size: -
j_call: TRBJ1-2
d_call: -
v_call: TRBV9
cdr3_nt: TGTGCCAGCAGCCTAGACCGAGGAAACTATGGCTACACCTTC
cdr3_aa: CASSLDRGNYGYTF

clone_size: -
j_call: TRBJ2-6
d_call: -
v_call: TRBV19
cdr3_nt: TGTGCCAGTAGGGGGTGGCGGGCTGGGGCCAACGTCCTGACTTTC
cdr3_aa: CASRGWRAGANVLTF

clone_size: -
j_call: TRBJ2-1
d_call: -
v_call: TRBV30
cdr3_nt: TGTGCCTGGAGTTGGGGGCTCGATGAGCAGTTCTTC
cdr3_aa: CAWSWGLDEQFF

clone_size: -
j_call: TRBJ1-2
d_call: -
v_call: TRBV7-3
cdr3_nt: TGTGCCAGCAGCCAAGGGGCTCTGGGCTATGGCTACACCTTC
cdr3_aa: CASSQGALGYGYTF

clone_size: -
j_call: TRBJ1-1
d_call: -
v_call: TRBV5-1
cdr3_nt: TGCGCCAGCAGCAAAACAGAGTTGAACACTGAAGCTTTCTTT
cdr3_aa: CASSKTELNTEAFF

clone_size: -
j_call: TRBJ2-7
d_call: TRBD2
v_call: TRBV4-1
cdr3_nt: TGCGCCAGCAGCCCAGGGACTAGCGGGATTTCGAGCTCCTACGAGCAGTACTTC
cdr3_aa: CASSPGTSGISSSYEQYF